One T cell receptor beta chain is described in this entry. What it binds is unknown. The use of a sample-barcoded 5' primer and a J-beta primer mix characterized a second PCR of roughly 7 to 12 cycles. TCRdb ran MiXCR on the 5' RACE reads and lists one entry per CDR3 protein. The sample shows hundreds of thousands of distinct CDR3 sequences, roughly 49% of them seen only once. These data belong to a study of blood T cells in healthy people across ages. Study-wide background: When template switching was applied, about one barcoded beta molecule was captured per two T cells.

General study results and limits: Long-lived donors had more naive CD4+ cells and higher diversity than aged donors.

The receptor's source is a woman in her sixties in good health. The sample was blood.

This CDR3 reads CASSPQSWGTDTQYF. In DNA, the CDR3 is TGTGCCAGCAGTCCTCAAAGCTGGGGCACAGATACGCAGTATTTT. V and J are TRBV6-5 and TRBJ2-3; no definite D call. Germline lookup yields CDR1 MNHEY and CDR2 SVGAGI. Trimming removed 5 bases at V and 1 base at J, with 13 bases between. The CDR3 is 15 residues long.